One sample yielded the 24 T cell receptor beta chains listed below, sequenced in a study of cytomegalovirus exposure and HLA in healthy donors. 60 Vbeta and 13 Jbeta primers were used in PCR. Repertoires were generated with immunoSEQ multiplex PCR, while TCRdb's copy carries only in-frame clones and drops some. Of 150,000 to 200,000 clones listed, 77% were seen once; the top ten hold less than 1.5%. Sequencing was carried out using PBMCs. Source of these receptors: a man in his late teens or twenties in good health and CMV-seronegative.

The J gene is TRBJ2-5, the V gene TRBV2, with D perhaps TRBD1 (6 bases). Trimming left V 1 base short and J 2 bases short, with 17 bases between. CDR3 length: 17 residues. CDR1 is SNHLY and CDR2 is FYNNEI in the germline V gene. CDR3 loop: CASSEGGGWTAQETQYF. The CDR3 DNA is TGTGCCAGCAGTGAAGGAGGGGGTTGGACAGCTCAAGAGACCCAGTACTTC. Filled out from reference TRBV2 and TRBJ2-5, the complete variable domain reads EPEVTQTPSHQVTQMGQEVILRCVPISNHLYFYWYRQILGQKVEFLVSFYNNEISEKSEIFDDQFSVERPDGSNFTLKIRSTKLEDSAMYFCASSEGGGWTAQETQYFGPGTRLLVL.

V is TRBV28 and J is TRBJ1-2, with 7 bases matching TRBD1. Germline CDR1 is MDHEN and CDR2 is SYDVKM. The CDR3 contains 14 residues. The V gene end was trimmed by 5 bases and the J gene end by 4 bases; junction bases not matched to a gene: 7. The CDR3 protein is CASSKTGIGYGYTF. The CDR3 DNA follows: TGTGCCAGCAGTAAGACAGGGATTGGCTATGGCTACACCTTC.

In this sample, this clone turned up a few times. This chain uses TRBV29-1 with TRBJ2-3; 14 bases fit TRBD2. This CDR3 contains 13 residues. The junction had 1 base not matched to a gene; V was cut back by 7 bases and J by 4 bases. The germline V gene has CDR1 SQVTM and CDR2 ANQGSEA. The CDR3 DNA reads as TGCAGCGCGACTAGCGGGAGGGCAGATACGCAGTATTTT. Amino acids: CSATSGRADTQYF.

V usage is TRBV13 and J usage is TRBJ1-2; 9 nucleotides line up with TRBD1. The CDR3 is made up of 17 amino acids. Trimming cost V 0 bases and J 5 bases; bases outside gene matches: 10. Germline V gene sequence: CDR1 PRHDT, CDR2 FYEKMQ (reference sequence). CDR3 loop: CASSLGGTGYYQYGYTF. The CDR3 DNA is TGTGCCAGCAGCTTAGGTGGGACAGGGTATTACCAATATGGCTACACCTTC. The full variable domain, its missing parts supplied by reference TRBV13 and TRBJ1-2, is AAGVIQSPRHLIKEKRETATLKCYPIPRHDTVYWYQQGPGQDPQFLISFYEKMQSDKGSIPDRFSAQQFSDYHSELNMSSLELGDSALYFCASSLGGTGYYQYGYTFGSGTRLTVV.

This rearrangement joins TRBV4-2 to TRBJ2-1; TRBD2 is a possible D gene (5 bases). Germline V lookup: CDR1 LGHNA, CDR2 YNFKEQ. The CDR3 sequence is 15 residues long. The V end was cut by 4 bases, the J end by 0 bases, with 10 bases between. CDR3 DNA: TGTGCCAGCAGCCGGGAGCTTAACTCCTACAATGAGCAGTTCTTC. It is translated as CASSRELNSYNEQFF.

The genes are TRBV7-8 and TRBJ1-2; D not certain. This CDR3 has 14 residues. The V end was cut by 1 base, the J end by 5 bases, with 11 bases between. Germline loops: CDR1 SGHVS, CDR2 FQNEAQ. The CDR3 protein is CASSLETVSYGYTF. The CDR3 nucleotides are TGTGCCAGCAGCTTAGAGACTGTGAGTTATGGCTACACCTTC.

V gene TRBV9 combines with J gene TRBJ2-7; 9 bases match TRBD1. CDR3 length: 16 residues. Germline loops: CDR1 SGDLS, CDR2 YYNGEE. With 3 bases clipped from V and 6 bases from J, the junction kept 13 bases outside the gene matches. Here the CDR3 reads CASSDSGTGSVIEQYF. CDR3 DNA sequence: TGTGCCAGCAGCGACTCCGGGACAGGGTCGGTAATCGAGCAGTACTTC.

This sequence joins TRBV30 and TRBJ2-2, with D possibly being TRBD1 (6 bases). The CDR3 runs 14 residues. V was shortened by 4 bases and J by 3 bases, with 12 bases between the two germline ends. CDR1 and CDR2 from the germline V gene are GTSNPN and SVGIG (reference sequence). The CDR3: CAWTGQRYTGELFF. The CDR3 bases are TGTGCCTGGACGGGACAACGATACACCGGGGAGCTGTTTTTT.

The chain has TRBV4-2 and TRBJ1-1; D is unresolved. Between the trimmed V and J ends, which lost 0 bases and 4 bases, there was a span of 15 bases. The CDR3 length is 16 residues. Germline V gene data show CDR1 as LGHNA and CDR2 as YNFKEQ. The CDR3 DNA follows: TGTGCCAGCAGCCAAGATAGATCCGCGAGGGTCACTGAAGCTTTCTTT. Translated, it gives CASSQDRSARVTEAFF.

The sample holds one count of this clone. The chain carries TRBV7-9 and TRBJ2-7, with TRBD2 matching over 10 bases. This CDR3 contains 15 residues. The germline gives CDR1 SEHNR, CDR2 FQNEAQ (reference sequence). V shed 6 bases and J 4 bases; nucleotides not matched to a gene: 9. The CDR3 coding sequence is TGTGCCAGCAGTCGTTCCGGGACTAGCGTGTACGAGCAGTACTTC. Translating gives CASSRSGTSVYEQYF.

The chain recombines TRBV19 with TRBJ1-2; unclear D gene. Germline V gene lookup returns CDR1 LNHDA and CDR2 SQIVND (reference sequence). V gave up 7 bases and J gave up 14 bases, with 26 bases separating them. The CDR3 is made up of 14 amino acids. CDR3 loop: CASKKEGMTRPSTF. The CDR3 DNA sequence: TGTGCCAGTAAGAAAGAGGGCATGACACGACCCTCTACCTTC.

The J gene is TRBJ2-1, the V gene TRBV9; 10 positions match TRBD2. Germline V gene data show CDR1 as SGDLS and CDR2 as YYNGEE. The length of the CDR3 is 15 residues. The trim removed 4 bases at V and 3 bases at J, leaving 4 bases unmatched. The CDR3 is CASSPWTSGYNEQFF. The CDR3 DNA sequence: TGTGCCAGCAGCCCTTGGACTAGCGGCTACAATGAGCAGTTCTTC.

The chain couples TRBV15 to TRBJ1-2, with 8 bases lining up with TRBD1. The CDR3 totals 13 residues. Trimming cost V 3 bases and J 6 bases; bases outside gene matches: 3. Germline lookup yields CDR1 LNHNV and CDR2 YYDKDF (reference sequence). CDR3 sequence reads: CATSSNRGNGYTF. In nucleotides, the CDR3 is TGTGCCACCAGCAGTAACAGGGGGAATGGCTACACCTTC. The variable domain in full, completed from reference TRBV15 and TRBJ1-2, reads DAMVIQNPRYQVTQFGKPVTLSCSQTLNHNVMYWYQQKSSQAPKLLFHYYDKDFNNEADTPDNFQSRRPNTSFCFLDIRSPGLGDTAMYLCATSSNRGNGYTFGSGTRLTVV.

The chain is built from TRBV5-8 and TRBJ1-1; maybe TRBD1 (5 bases). Germline V gene sequence: CDR1 SGHTS, CDR2 YDEGEE. The germline V and J ends were trimmed by 0 bases and 3 bases, with 15 bases remaining between them. This CDR3 region has 16 residues. CDR3 bases: TGTGCCAGCAGCTTGGGCAGGGCAATTTTGGACACTGAAGCTTTCTTT. Amino acid sequence: CASSLGRAILDTEAFF.

The chain couples TRBV5-4 to TRBJ2-1, with TRBD2 matching 12 bases. V lost 5 bases, J lost 4 bases, and 4 bases stayed unmatched. Germline V CDR1 and CDR2: SGHNT, YYREEE (reference sequence). The CDR3 is 15 amino acids. The CDR3 coding sequence is TGTGCCAGCAGTCTGACTAGCGGGGGATACAATGAGCAGTTCTTC. Its translation: CASSLTSGGYNEQFF.

The V gene is TRBV4-2, the J gene TRBJ2-3; possible D gene TRBD2, 5 bases. Between the trimmed V and J ends, which lost 1 base and 2 bases, there was a span of 16 bases. The CDR3 totals 17 residues. Germline CDR1 is LGHNA and CDR2 is YNFKEQ. The CDR3 sequence: CASSQARGASYTDTQYF. The CDR3 DNA is TGTGCCAGCAGCCAAGCCCGGGGAGCCTCCTACACAGATACGCAGTATTTT.

This clone was recorded only once. The genes are TRBV18 and TRBJ2-3, with D unclear. With 6 bases removed from V and 3 bases from J, the gap between germline ends came to 19 bases. CDR3 size: 16 residues. From germline, CDR1 is KGHSH and CDR2 LQKENI. The CDR3 is CASSPLIAKATDTQYF. CDR3 coding DNA: TGTGCCAGCTCCCCCCTAATAGCAAAGGCAACAGATACGCAGTATTTT.

The rearrangement links TRBV7-9 to TRBJ1-2; TRBD1 aligns across 10 bases. The CDR3 extends over 14 amino acids. CDR1 and CDR2 (germline): SEHNR, FQNEAQ (reference sequence). V gave up 3 bases and J gave up 5 bases; unmatched junction bases: 3. The CDR3 DNA reads as TGTGCCAGCAGCTTGGGGGACAGGGGATATGGCTACACCTTC. It specifies CASSLGDRGYGYTF. The whole variable domain, filled in from reference TRBV7-9 and TRBJ1-2, reads DTGVSQNPRHKITKRGQNVTFRCDPISEHNRLYWYRQTLGQGPEFLTYFQNEAQLEKSRLLSDRFSAERPKGSFSTLEIQRTEQGDSAMYLCASSLGDRGYGYTFGSGTRLTVV.

The rearrangement joins TRBV4-3 to TRBJ2-7; 15 nucleotides line up with TRBD2. The V and J ends lost 5 bases and 3 bases, in that order; junction bases with no gene match: 2. Per the germline V gene, CDR1 is LGHNA and CDR2 is YSLEER. The CDR3 spans 15 residues. CDR3 nucleotide sequence: TGCGCCAGCAGCAGGACTAGCGGGAGGGTCTACGAGCAGTACTTC. Its protein is CASSRTSGRVYEQYF.

The J gene is TRBJ2-1, the V gene TRBV6-5; possible D gene TRBD1, 6 bases. The CDR3 length is 14 residues. Trimming pared 4 bases from V and 7 bases from J, leaving 14 bases between. In germline, CDR1 is MNHEY, CDR2 SVGAGI. The CDR3 spells CASSSRTAKNEQFF. The CDR3 nucleotides read TGTGCCAGCAGTTCCCGGACAGCAAAGAATGAGCAGTTCTTC.

V and J are TRBV7-2 and TRBJ1-5; no definite D call. The germline gives CDR1 SGHTA, CDR2 FQGNSA. The CDR3 has 17 residues. Trimming stripped 2 bases from V and 2 bases from J, with 16 bases between. For the CDR3, the DNA is TGTGCCAGCAGCTTATTGGCAGTACGACGGGGCAATCAGCCCCAGCATTTT. Residues: CASSLLAVRRGNQPQHF.

The V gene is TRBV5-1, the J gene TRBJ1-1; tentative D call: TRBD1 (6 bases). This CDR3 has 14 amino acids. V lost 4 bases and J lost 5, with 15 bases in between. Germline assignment: CDR1 SGHRS and CDR2 YFSETQ. The chain's CDR3 is CASSKTKGVTEAFF. The CDR3 DNA sequence: TGCGCCAGCAGCAAAACGAAGGGGGTAACTGAAGCTTTCTTT.

The chain combines TRBV5-1 with TRBJ2-2, with TRBD2 matching 13 bases. Looked up from germline, CDR1 is SGHRS and CDR2 is YFSETQ. After removal of 0 bases from V and 5 bases from J, the junction contained 4 bases not matched to a gene. The CDR3 loop spans 17 amino acids. CDR3 bases: TGCGCCAGCAGCTTGGCGACTAGCGGGAGGAGGACCGGGGAGCTGTTTTTT. Its protein is CASSLATSGRRTGELFF.

The gene calls are TRBV15 and TRBJ2-3; tentatively, D is TRBD2 (5 bases). The CDR3 extends over 16 amino acids. The germline gives CDR1 LNHNV, CDR2 YYDKDF (reference sequence). Deletions cut 1 base from V and 6 bases from J, with 17 bases between. The CDR3 region has the DNA TGTGCCACCAGCAGAGGTTTGAGGGTGGGTACGGATACGCAGTATTTT. It yields the protein CATSRGLRVGTDTQYF. The whole variable domain, filled in from reference TRBV15 and TRBJ2-3, reads DAMVIQNPRYQVTQFGKPVTLSCSQTLNHNVMYWYQQKSSQAPKLLFHYYDKDFNNEADTPDNFQSRRPNTSFCFLDIRSPGLGDTAMYLCATSRGLRVGTDTQYFGPGTRLTVL.